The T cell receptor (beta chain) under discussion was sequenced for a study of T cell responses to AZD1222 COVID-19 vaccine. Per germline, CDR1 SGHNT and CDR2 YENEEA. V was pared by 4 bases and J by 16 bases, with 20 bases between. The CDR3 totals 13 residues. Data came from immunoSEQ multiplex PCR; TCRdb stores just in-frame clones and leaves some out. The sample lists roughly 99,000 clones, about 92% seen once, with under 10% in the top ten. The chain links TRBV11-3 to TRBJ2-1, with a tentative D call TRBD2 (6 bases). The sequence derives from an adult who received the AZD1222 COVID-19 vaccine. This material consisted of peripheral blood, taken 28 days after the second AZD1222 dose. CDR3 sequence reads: CASSSGTASPPFF. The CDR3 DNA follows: TGTGCCAGCAGCTCGGGGACTGCCAGTCCCCCATTCTTC.